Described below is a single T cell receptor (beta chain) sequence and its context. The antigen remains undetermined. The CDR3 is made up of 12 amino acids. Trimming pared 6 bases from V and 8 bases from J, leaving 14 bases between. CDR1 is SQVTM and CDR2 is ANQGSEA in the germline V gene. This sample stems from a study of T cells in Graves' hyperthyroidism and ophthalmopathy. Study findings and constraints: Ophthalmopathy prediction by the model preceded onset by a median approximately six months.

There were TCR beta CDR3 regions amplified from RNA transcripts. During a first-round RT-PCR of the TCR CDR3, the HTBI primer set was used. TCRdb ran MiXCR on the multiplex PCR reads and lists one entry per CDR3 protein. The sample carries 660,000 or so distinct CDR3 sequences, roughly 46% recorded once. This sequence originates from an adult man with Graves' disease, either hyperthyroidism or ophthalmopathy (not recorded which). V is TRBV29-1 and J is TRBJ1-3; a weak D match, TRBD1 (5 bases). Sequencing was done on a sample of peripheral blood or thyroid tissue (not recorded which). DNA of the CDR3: TGCAGCGTAGCCACGGGAGGGGACACCATATATTTT. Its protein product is CSVATGGDTIYF.